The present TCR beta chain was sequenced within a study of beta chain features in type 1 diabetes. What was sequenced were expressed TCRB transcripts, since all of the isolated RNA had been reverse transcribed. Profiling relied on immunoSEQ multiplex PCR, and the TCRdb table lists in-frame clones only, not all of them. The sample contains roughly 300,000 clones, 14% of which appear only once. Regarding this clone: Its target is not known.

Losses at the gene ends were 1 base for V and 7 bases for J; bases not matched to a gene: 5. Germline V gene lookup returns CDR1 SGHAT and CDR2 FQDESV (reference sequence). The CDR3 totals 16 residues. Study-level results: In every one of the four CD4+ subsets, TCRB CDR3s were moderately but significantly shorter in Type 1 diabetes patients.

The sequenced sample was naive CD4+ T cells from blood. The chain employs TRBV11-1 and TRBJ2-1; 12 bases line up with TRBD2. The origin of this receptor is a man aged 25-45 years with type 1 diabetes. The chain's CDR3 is CASSLGLAGVWNEQFF. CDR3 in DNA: TGTGCCAGCAGCTTAGGACTAGCGGGAGTATGGAATGAGCAGTTCTTC.